Included here is one T cell receptor (beta chain) sequence, with context. This specimen comes from a study of response to subunit inactivated influenza vaccine. V lost 6 bases, J lost 4 bases, and 8 bases stayed unmatched. Germline-derived CDR1 and CDR2 are MNHEY and SVGEGT. The CDR3 is made up of 16 amino acids. MiXCR, applied by TCRdb to the RT-PCR reads, yields one record per CDR3 protein. The repertoire holds some 550,000 distinct CDR3 sequences, roughly 25% seen once, with around 2.8% in the top ten. This sample also belongs to another study, concerning T cells expressing NK-cell markers. This second study notes: 5'RACE template switching with UMIs generated TCR beta cDNA. Repertoire data for TCR beta were derived from sorted T cells (CD3+CD56+NKG2C+, CD3+CD56+NKG2C- and CD3+CD56-NKG2C+). As a fraction of CD8+ T cells, dominant NKG2C+ clonotypes reached about 1.0-7.5% in more than five donors. It was still unclear whether expanded NKG2C+ T cell clones were HCMV specific.

Material: CD4+ T cells sorted from PBMCs, obtained roughly 12 days after vaccination. The clonotype was recovered from a man in his fifties or sixties who received an inactivated influenza vaccine. The V gene is TRBV6-2 or TRBV6-3, the J gene TRBJ2-1; TRBD2 agrees at 11 bases. The CDR3 protein is CASSLRTSGLYNEQFF. CDR3 DNA: TGTGCCAGCAGCCTCCGGACTAGCGGGCTATACAATGAGCAGTTCTTC.